This T cell receptor (beta chain) was recorded in a study of blood T cell repertoires in COVID-19. Overall study context: Sites across the United States, Italy and Spain contributed samples from acute and convalescent COVID-19.

Some clones are missing from TCRdb's copy, which holds only in-frame ones; the method was immunoSEQ multiplex PCR. The repertoire has some 170,000 clones, approximately 80% of them found once; the top ten carry roughly 17%. The study drew participants aged about 18 to 90 years from some 25 US areas. Clinical history reported by participants formed the basis on which cohorts were assigned. Cohort 3 recovery required two negative PCRs, clearance, or symptom resolution. The clonotype originates from a woman aged 45-65 years who had recovered from COVID-19. Sequencing input: PBMCs or T cells enriched from blood (not recorded which).

DNA for the CDR3: TGTGCCAGCAGTTTATTTCAGGGGTTGCAAGGCTACACCTTC. This translates into CASSLFQGLQGYTF. The chain employs TRBV28 and TRBJ1-2; tentatively, D is TRBD1 (6 bases). Germline V gene data show CDR1 as MDHEN and CDR2 as SYDVKM. The CDR3 consists of 14 residues. V dropped 1 base and J dropped 8 bases, with 14 bases sitting between them.